One and the same sample provided the 25 T cell receptor beta chains below, sequenced in a study of T cells in Graves' hyperthyroidism and ophthalmopathy. From RNA transcripts, TCR beta CDR3 regions were amplified. HTBI primers drove first-round RT-PCR of the TCR CDR3. TCRdb re-called the multiplex PCR reads through MiXCR, storing one row per CDR3 protein. The sample holds under 350,000 distinct CDR3 sequences, over 15% seen once. Specimen: blood. The receptor set was obtained from a woman aged 55-69 years with Graves' ophthalmopathy.

The table lists this clonotype with many counts. The chain joins TRBV28 to TRBJ1-5; D uncertain. Germline V gene lookup returns CDR1 MDHEN and CDR2 SYDVKM. The CDR3 has 13 amino acids. The V gene lost 6 bases and the J gene lost 0 bases, with 6 bases spanning the gap. CDR3 in DNA: TGTGCCAGCAGCCGTACTAGCAATCAGCCCCAGCATTTT. Residues: CASSRTSNQPQHF.

A remark on this clonotype: One base away lies a much larger clone, so this may be a sequencing read error. The conserved phenylalanine or tryptophan is not found at the CDR3 terminus, so this likely reflects a read error. The J gene is TRBJ2-7, the V gene TRBV27; 7 bases line up with TRBD1. Germline V gene lookup returns CDR1 MNHEY and CDR2 SMNVEV (reference sequence). Trimming cost V 5 bases and J 4 bases; bases outside gene matches: 11. The CDR3 contains 15 residues. The CDR3 protein is CASSMTGTANYEQYL. CDR3 sequence (DNA): TGTGCCAGCAGTATGACCGGGACAGCCAATTACGAGCAGTACCTC.

This clonotype was counted ten times or more. V gene TRBV15 combines with J gene TRBJ1-4; D unclear. This CDR3 has 16 residues. The V and J ends lost 1 base and 3 bases respectively, with 12 bases between them. CDR1 is LNHNV, CDR2 YYDKDF, per germline (reference sequence). The CDR3 is CATSRVAFDPNEKLFF. Written as DNA, the CDR3 is TGTGCCACCAGCAGAGTGGCATTCGACCCTAATGAAAAACTGTTTTTT.

This clonotype showed up many times. The V call is TRBV2, the J call TRBJ1-1; D might be TRBD1 (5 bases). This CDR3 region has 12 residues. The germline CDR1 and CDR2 sequences are SNHLY and FYNNEI. The V end lost 4 bases, the J end lost 4 bases, and 7 bases lay between the germline ends. This CDR3 reads CASSGDSTEAFF. In nucleotides, the CDR3 is TGTGCCAGCAGTGGGGACTCCACTGAAGCTTTCTTT.

This chain connects TRBV6-1 to TRBJ2-5; a weak D match, TRBD2 (7 bases). V lost 4 bases, J lost 4 bases, and 13 bases lay in between. Looked up from germline, CDR1 is MNHNS and CDR2 is SASEGT. This CDR3 has 14 residues. In DNA, the CDR3 is TGTGCCAGCAGTGTCCTGGGAGGGGGAGAGACCCAGTACTTC. Its translation: CASSVLGGGETQYF.

This clonotype showed up many times. This sequence joins TRBV28 and TRBJ1-2; maybe TRBD1 (5 bases). Germline V lookup: CDR1 MDHEN, CDR2 SYDVKM. The CDR3 totals 14 residues. Trimming cost V 6 bases and J 8 bases, with 19 bases left between them. The CDR3 DNA reads as TGTGCCAGCAGGGGTCTGAGGGGTTCGGGCGGCTACACCTTC. Amino acids: CASRGLRGSGGYTF.

The V call is TRBV28, the J call TRBJ1-5; D gene unclear. Trimming pared 6 bases from V and 0 bases from J, leaving 9 bases between. The CDR3 has 14 residues. Looked up from germline, CDR1 is MDHEN and CDR2 is SYDVKM. DNA for the CDR3: TGTGCCAGCAGGGTGGAGCTTAGCAATCAGCCCCAGCATTTT. This sequence encodes CASRVELSNQPQHF.

Worth noting for this clonotype: A read error may explain this, as a much larger clone is one base away. This chain joins TRBV7-9 and TRBJ1-1; D is unresolved. The V end lost 1 base, the J end lost 9 bases, and 9 bases lay between the germline ends. This CDR3 has 12 amino acids. The germline V gene has CDR1 SEHNR and CDR2 FQNEAQ (reference sequence). CDR3 nucleotides: TGTGCCAGCAGCTTAGGTGCCACCCAAGCTTTCTTT. This codes for CASSLGATQAFF.

In its sample, this clonotype was seen many times. The chain has TRBV12-3 or TRBV12-4 and TRBJ1-2, with D possibly matching TRBD1 (6 bases). The CDR3 is 13 residues long. The V and J ends lost 6 bases and 4 bases respectively, with 12 bases between them. Written as DNA, the CDR3 is TGTGCCAGCAGCCACAGGGATCGCTATGGCTACACCTTC. Translation: CASSHRDRYGYTF.

This sequence joins TRBV28 and TRBJ2-1, with D hard to call. The V gene's germline CDR1 is MDHEN and CDR2 SYDVKM. The CDR3 contains 12 residues. V dropped 3 bases and J dropped 7 bases, with 7 bases sitting between them. The CDR3 DNA follows: TGTGCCAGCAGTTTTATCAGGAATGAGCAGTTCTTC. It is translated as CASSFIRNEQFF.

The genes are TRBV4-3 and TRBJ1-5; no clear D gene. The V gene's germline CDR1 is LGHNA and CDR2 YSLEER. CDR3 length: 17 residues. The V gene lost 0 bases and the J gene lost 6 bases, with 18 bases spanning the gap. The CDR3 reads CASSQDRFGEAIQPQHF. The CDR3 DNA sequence: TGCGCCAGCAGCCAAGATCGGTTTGGAGAAGCAATTCAGCCCCAGCATTTT.

This clonotype showed up many times. The chain is built from TRBV5-1 and TRBJ2-2, with a weak D call TRBD1 (6 bases). Germline V lookup: CDR1 SGHRS, CDR2 YFSETQ. This CDR3 comprises 16 residues. Trimming removed 0 bases at V and 1 base at J, with 10 bases between. The CDR3 here is CASSLVKTGNTGELFF. DNA of the CDR3: TGCGCCAGCAGCTTGGTAAAGACAGGGAACACCGGGGAGCTGTTTTTT. The whole variable domain, remainder taken from reference TRBV5-1 and TRBJ2-2, is KAGVTQTPRYLIKTRGQQVTLSCSPISGHRSVSWYQQTPGQGLQFLFEYFSETQRNKGNFPGRFSGRQFSNSRSEMNVSTLELGDSALYLCASSLVKTGNTGELFFGEGSRLTVL.

The table lists this clonotype with a few counts. The chain is built from TRBV27 and TRBJ2-1; the D is unclear. The CDR3 is made up of 12 amino acids. Per germline, CDR1 MNHEY and CDR2 SMNVEV (reference sequence). Trimming took 6 bases from V and 12 from J, leaving 15 bases between them. CDR3 in DNA: TGTGCCAGCAGCTTTCTTTCGGGTGTGCAGTTCTTC. This translates into CASSFLSGVQFF.

The genes are TRBV24-1 and TRBJ2-7; 8 positions match TRBD2. Germline V CDR1 and CDR2: KGHDR, SFDVKD. V dropped 6 bases and J dropped 2; count of bases not matched to a gene: 5. The length of the CDR3 is 14 residues. The CDR3 loop is CATSPGGGAYEQYF. The CDR3 coding sequence is TGTGCCACCAGTCCGGGAGGGGGGGCCTACGAGCAGTACTTC.

The CDR3 region is CSARGLLASGGYEQYF. Written as DNA, the CDR3 is TGCAGTGCTAGAGGTTTATTGGCTAGCGGGGGTTACGAGCAGTACTTC. The genes are TRBV20-1 and TRBJ2-7; 10 bases are a match to TRBD2. CDR1 is DFQATT, CDR2 SNEGSKA, per germline (reference sequence). Losses at the gene ends were 1 base for V and 4 bases for J; bases not matched to a gene: 10. The CDR3 consists of 16 residues.

This clonotype appeared many times. This chain links TRBV4-3 with TRBJ2-1; a weak D match, TRBD2 (6 bases). V gave up 4 bases and J gave up 4 bases, with 14 bases separating them. This CDR3 comprises 15 residues. CDR1 and CDR2 from the germline V gene are LGHNA and YSLEER. The CDR3 sequence: CASSPRTAGYNEQFF. CDR3 bases: TGCGCCAGCAGCCCTCGCACTGCGGGGTACAATGAGCAGTTCTTC.

There are many counts of this clonotype. The chain has TRBV11-2 and TRBJ2-7; no clear D. This CDR3 is 15 amino acids long. The germline CDR1 and CDR2 sequences are SGHAT and FQNNGV. Trimming shortened V by 2 bases and J by 0 bases, and 11 bases separated the two germline ends. In DNA form, the CDR3 reads TGTGCCAGCAGCTTAAGCCGCTTTAGCTCCTACGAGCAGTACTTC. The encoded protein is CASSLSRFSSYEQYF.

In its sample, this clonotype was seen a few times. The chain combines TRBV7-2 with TRBJ1-3; 7 bases align to TRBD1. V lost 5 bases, J lost 9 bases, and 10 bases stayed unmatched. The CDR3 totals 14 residues. Germline assignment: CDR1 SGHTA and CDR2 FQGNSA. The DNA for the CDR3 is TGTGCCAGCAGCCCCCGGGACAGCGGAGGCACCATATATTTT. Its translation: CASSPRDSGGTIYF.

There are many counts of this clonotype. The chain combines TRBV3-1 with TRBJ2-3; D remains unclear. Trimming removed 3 bases from V and 12 bases from J, with 10 bases in between. CDR1 LGHDT and CDR2 YNNKEL come from the germline V gene (reference sequence). This CDR3 has 11 amino acids. This CDR3 is CASSHLYGQYF. In nucleotides, the CDR3 is TGTGCCAGCAGCCATTTATACGGCCAGTATTTT.

This clonotype was counted at least ten times. The chain carries TRBV20-1 and TRBJ2-7, with TRBD1 matching over 12 bases. V was clipped by 0 bases and J by 4 bases; unmatched bases: 7. This CDR3 is built from 16 residues. Germline lookup yields CDR1 DFQATT and CDR2 SNEGSKA (reference sequence). The CDR3 DNA is TGCAGTGCTAGAGATACCGGGACAGGGGGCGGTTACGAGCAGTACTTC. Protein product: CSARDTGTGGGYEQYF.

This clonotype was detected ten times or more. The CDR3 here is CTSSGGGLYEQYF. The DNA of the CDR3 is TGCACCTCTTCGGGGGGGGGCCTCTACGAGCAGTACTTC. V is TRBV29-1 and J is TRBJ2-7; the match to TRBD2 covers 8 bases. The CDR3 runs to 13 residues. Per germline, CDR1 SQVTM and CDR2 ANQGSEA.

This chain uses TRBV5-5 with TRBJ2-3; D remains unclear. Trimming pared 4 bases from V and 9 bases from J, leaving 24 bases between. CDR1 is SGHKS, CDR2 YYEKEE, per germline (reference sequence). The CDR3 contains 16 residues. The CDR3 region has the DNA TGTGCCAGCAGCAGTACCTACTCGAAATTGGTGGAAACGCAGTATTTT. Residues: CASSSTYSKLVETQYF.

This clonotype was seen a few times. The J gene is TRBJ2-7, the V gene TRBV11-2, with D perhaps matching TRBD1 (6 bases). Germline CDR1 is SGHAT and CDR2 is FQNNGV. Between the trimmed V and J ends, which lost 8 bases and 2 bases, there was a span of 22 bases. There are 16 residues in the CDR3. DNA of the CDR3: TGTGCCAGCGGCCCTAGAACAGGGACACCTCCCTACGAGCAGTACTTC. Translation: CASGPRTGTPPYEQYF.

This chain uses TRBV5-1 with TRBJ1-3, with TRBD1 as a possible D gene (5 bases). Trimming stripped 8 bases from V and 2 bases from J, with 14 bases between. This CDR3 region has 14 residues. Germline V gives CDR1 SGHRS, CDR2 YFSETQ. The CDR3 nucleotides read TGCGCCAGTACTAGAGGGGAGGCTGGAAACACCATATATTTT. Protein: CASTRGEAGNTIYF.

The table lists this clonotype with many counts. V gene TRBV30 combines with J gene TRBJ1-6; D is unresolved. Germline V gene lookup returns CDR1 GTSNPN and CDR2 SVGIG (reference sequence). This CDR3 comprises 12 residues. V lost 3 bases to trimming and J lost 7 bases, with 7 bases between them. CDR3 residues: CAWREYNSPLHF. CDR3 sequence (DNA): TGTGCCTGGAGAGAGTACAATTCACCCCTCCACTTT. Together with reference TRBV30 and TRBJ1-6, the CDR3 gives the full variable domain: SQTIHQWPATLVQPVGSPLSLECTVEGTSNPNLYWYRQAAGRGLQLLFYSVGIGQISSEVPQNLSASRPQDRQFILSSKKLLLSDSGFYLCAWREYNSPLHFGNGTRLTVT.